This T cell receptor (beta chain) was retrieved from a study of PD-1 blockade in classical Hodgkin lymphoma. The wider study: Patients were administered nivolumab (3 mg/kg intravenously) every 2 weeks. Broader study findings: For complete responders, baseline diversity was comparable to that of newly diagnosed patients. Possible causes of repertoire differences, disease activity or prior therapy, remain undefined. CD4+ TCR diversity, unlike CD8+, climbed significantly by C4D1.

Sample time point: cycle 4 day 1 (C4D1), after around six weeks of nivolumab. Every single patient, without exception, relapsed after autologous stem cell transplantation, and brentuximab vedotin exposure varied. The CDR3 spans 16 residues. With V trimmed by 0 bases and J by 3 bases, 5 bases remained unmatched. Per germline, CDR1 SGHVS and CDR2 FNYEAQ. For this clone: Its antigen is still unknown.

The method was immunoSEQ multiplex PCR; TCRdb's version includes in-frame clones alone and lacks a portion of them. The profile covers about 32,000 clones, with 81% appearing a single time and roughly 15% taken by the ten largest. The sample here was peripheral blood mononuclear cells (PBMCs), taken before the fourth cycle of nivolumab. The chain couples TRBV7-6 to TRBJ2-1; 7 positions match TRBD2. The sequence derives from a human donor with classical Hodgkin lymphoma. CDR3 in amino acids: CASSLAASGIYNEQFF. DNA for the CDR3: TGTGCCAGCAGCTTAGCCGCTAGCGGAATCTACAATGAGCAGTTCTTC.